The 20 T cell receptor beta chains in this list originate from one sample, sequenced in a study of CD8+ T cells in alopecia areata. Extraction of RNA preceded its reverse transcription into cDNA, which served as the sequencing template. The table came from immunoSEQ multiplex PCR; TCRdb's copy has only in-frame clones and leaves some out. Of around 210,000 clones in the sample, around 50% were seen once. Sequences were obtained from CD8+ T cells sorted from blood. All receptors derive from a human donor in good health.

CDR3 residues: CSVDWQEDTQYF. The CDR3 nucleotides are TGCAGCGTTGATTGGCAGGAGGATACGCAGTATTTT. V is TRBV29-1 and J is TRBJ2-3; D not certain. CDR1 and CDR2 from the germline V gene are SQVTM and ANQGSEA. The CDR3 length is 12 residues. With 3 bases removed from V and 6 bases from J, the gap between germline ends came to 10 bases.

This rearrangement joins TRBV6-1 to TRBJ1-5, with D possibly being TRBD1 (6 bases). V dropped 7 bases and J dropped 1 base, with 11 bases sitting between them. CDR1 MNHNS and CDR2 SASEGT come from the germline V gene. The CDR3 extends over 14 amino acids. The CDR3 loop reads CASTGVRSNQPQHF. CDR3 nucleotides: TGTGCCAGCACAGGGGTCCGAAGCAATCAGCCCCAGCATTTT.

The chain links TRBV7-3 to TRBJ2-7; D tentatively reads TRBD1 or TRBD2 (6 bases each). The CDR3 covers 14 residues. The germline V gene has CDR1 SGHTA and CDR2 FQGTGA. Trimming removed 3 bases at V and 3 bases at J, with 12 bases between. This chain's CDR3 is CASSFGGEGYEQYF. In nucleotides, the CDR3 is TGTGCCAGCAGCTTCGGGGGCGAAGGCTACGAGCAGTACTTC.

The table lists this clone with a few counts. This chain joins TRBV5-5 and TRBJ1-1; D remains ambiguous. This CDR3 is built from 13 residues. Germline V gene data show CDR1 as SGHKS and CDR2 as YYEKEE (reference sequence). V dropped 1 base and J dropped 4 bases, with 8 bases sitting between them. The chain's CDR3 is CASSLWGGTEAFF. CDR3 bases: TGTGCCAGCAGCTTGTGGGGAGGCACTGAAGCTTTCTTT. Variable domain in full (rest from reference TRBV5-5 and TRBJ1-1): DAGVTQSPTHLIKTRGQQVTLRCSPISGHKSVSWYQQVLGQGPQFIFQYYEKEERGRGNFPDRFSARQFPNYSSELNVNALLLGDSALYLCASSLWGGTEAFFGQGTRLTVV.

The V gene is TRBV5-1, the J gene TRBJ1-1, with a possible D match to TRBD1 (6 bases). V was clipped by 4 bases and J by 4 bases, with 17 bases between them. Germline CDR1 SGHRS, CDR2 YFSETQ. This CDR3 contains 15 residues. The CDR3 DNA is TGCGCCAGCAGCGCTGGGACATCCGGGGCCACTGAAGCTTTCTTT. The encoded protein is CASSAGTSGATEAFF.

The chain carries TRBV6-4 and TRBJ2-1; the D is unclear. Germline values: CDR1 MRHNA, CDR2 SNTAGT. This CDR3 comprises 13 residues. V lost 6 bases and J 5 bases, leaving 11 bases between the germline ends. CDR3 in amino acids: CASSTGPNNEQFF. CDR3 nucleotide sequence: TGTGCCAGCAGCACCGGGCCTAACAATGAGCAGTTCTTC.

CDR3 coding DNA: TGCAGCGTTGAGGGTCCGGGACTTTATAAAGAGACCCAGTACTTC. It specifies CSVEGPGLYKETQYF. V is TRBV29-1 and J is TRBJ2-5, with D possibly matching TRBD2 (6 bases). Germline CDR1 reads SQVTM; CDR2 reads ANQGSEA. The CDR3 contains 15 residues. The V end was cut by 3 bases, the J end by 3 bases, with 17 bases between.

The rearrangement joins TRBV5-4 to TRBJ2-5, with a possible D match to TRBD1 (6 bases). Trimming pared 0 bases from V and 5 bases from J, leaving 11 bases between. Germline assignment: CDR1 SGHNT and CDR2 YYREEE (reference sequence). There are 14 residues in the CDR3. The CDR3 sequence: CASSLAQGWETQYF. The CDR3 nucleotides are TGTGCCAGCAGCTTGGCACAGGGCTGGGAGACCCAGTACTTC.

This clone was detected only once. Written as DNA, the CDR3 is TGCGCCAGCAGCTGGAGCGGGGAAGCTAACTATGGCTACACCTTC. Translating gives CASSWSGEANYGYTF. The chain carries TRBV5-1 and TRBJ1-2; D gene uncertain. This CDR3 has 15 residues. Germline V CDR1 and CDR2: SGHRS, YFSETQ. V lost 3 bases and J 0 bases, leaving 12 bases between the germline ends. The whole variable domain, filled in from reference TRBV5-1 and TRBJ1-2, reads KAGVTQTPRYLIKTRGQQVTLSCSPISGHRSVSWYQQTPGQGLQFLFEYFSETQRNKGNFPGRFSGRQFSNSRSEMNVSTLELGDSALYLCASSWSGEANYGYTFGSGTRLTVV.

This clone was picked up one time. The chain has TRBV11-2 and TRBJ1-6, with D perhaps matching TRBD1 (6 bases). The germline V and J ends were trimmed by 1 base and 4 bases, with 11 bases remaining between them. CDR3 size: 16 residues. Germline CDR1 reads SGHAT; CDR2 reads FQNNGV. The DNA for the CDR3 is TGTGCCAGCAGCTTAGGTCCTGGGACATATAATTCACCCCTCCACTTT. Protein: CASSLGPGTYNSPLHF.

The chain has TRBV30 and TRBJ2-7; TRBD2 might be the D (5 bases). This CDR3 contains 12 residues. The V end lost 4 bases, the J end lost 4 bases, and 11 bases lay between the germline ends. CDR1 GTSNPN and CDR2 SVGIG come from the germline V gene (reference sequence). Here the CDR3 DNA reads TGTGCCTGGACCGGGGATCTTTACGAGCAGTACTTC. It codes for CAWTGDLYEQYF.

This rearrangement joins TRBV6-6 to TRBJ1-1; D call uncertain. Germline values: CDR1 MNHNY, CDR2 SVGAGI (reference sequence). The CDR3 runs to 14 residues. V gave up 5 bases and J gave up 0 bases, with 10 bases separating them. The CDR3 region has the DNA TGTGCCAGCAGTCCCACACGGGTGAACACTGAAGCTTTCTTT. It specifies CASSPTRVNTEAFF.

The J gene is TRBJ1-2, the V gene TRBV5-1; 8 bases match TRBD1. V lost 8 bases, J lost 4 bases, and 1 base stayed unmatched. Looked up from germline, CDR1 is SGHRS and CDR2 is YFSETQ. CDR3 size: 11 residues. The CDR3 sequence: CASTGGYGYTF. CDR3 DNA sequence: TGCGCCAGTACAGGGGGCTATGGCTACACCTTC.

V gene TRBV2 combines with J gene TRBJ2-1; tentative D call: TRBD1 (6 bases). In germline, CDR1 is SNHLY, CDR2 FYNNEI. Trimming shortened V by 6 bases and J by 3 bases, and 15 bases separated the two germline ends. CDR3 length: 15 amino acids. CDR3 bases: TGTGCCAGCAGCGAGGGGGATAAGATCTACAATGAGCAGTTCTTC. Encoded protein: CASSEGDKIYNEQFF.

The J gene is TRBJ2-1, the V gene TRBV7-2, with unresolved D. V shed 1 base and J shed 8 bases, with 21 bases lying between them. There are 17 residues in the CDR3. In germline, CDR1 is SGHTA, CDR2 FQGNSA. CDR3 nucleotide sequence: TGTGCCAGCAGCTTAGGGTACGGGTTCATCTCGGGCGATGAGCAGTTCTTC. Amino acids: CASSLGYGFISGDEQFF. The whole variable domain, remainder taken from reference TRBV7-2 and TRBJ2-1, is GAGVSQSPSNKVTEKGKDVELRCDPISGHTALYWYRQSLGQGLEFLIYFQGNSAPDKSGLPSDRFSAERTGGSVSTLTIQRTQQEDSAVYLCASSLGYGFISGDEQFFGPGTRLTVL.

This clone was seen a few times. The chain joins TRBV19 to TRBJ2-5; D is possibly TRBD1 or TRBD2 (6 bases each). V shed 4 bases and J shed 5 bases, with 17 bases lying between them. Germline V lookup: CDR1 LNHDA, CDR2 SQIVND (reference sequence). The CDR3 totals 15 residues. The CDR3 here is CASSTGEAWSETQYF. The CDR3 nucleotides read TGTGCCAGTAGTACAGGGGAGGCTTGGTCGGAGACCCAGTACTTC.

This chain connects TRBV30 to TRBJ2-5, with 9 positions matching TRBD2. The V gene's germline CDR1 is GTSNPN and CDR2 SVGIG (reference sequence). This CDR3 has 15 amino acids. With V trimmed by 3 bases and J by 0 bases, 5 bases remained unmatched. CDR3 loop: CAWSGGGGDQETQYF. CDR3 in DNA: TGTGCCTGGAGCGGCGGGGGGGGCGACCAAGAGACCCAGTACTTC. The variable domain in full, with the rest retrieved from reference TRBV30 and TRBJ2-5, is SQTIHQWPATLVQPVGSPLSLECTVEGTSNPNLYWYRQAAGRGLQLLFYSVGIGQISSEVPQNLSASRPQDRQFILSSKKLLLSDSGFYLCAWSGGGGDQETQYFGPGTRLLVL.

The chain carries TRBV5-1 and TRBJ1-6; no clear D gene. V lost 7 bases and J lost 7, with 15 bases in between. CDR3 length: 14 residues. Germline CDR1 is SGHRS and CDR2 is YFSETQ. The CDR3 DNA reads as TGCGCCAGCTGGGAGGGAATTGGAAATTCACCCCTCCACTTT. Its translation is CASWEGIGNSPLHF.

The CDR3 DNA is TGTGCCAGCAGCTTACGAGCAATGAACACTGAAGCTTTCTTT. This encodes CASSLRAMNTEAFF. The V call is TRBV9, the J call TRBJ1-1; no definite D call. This CDR3 region has 14 residues. Between the trimmed V and J ends, which lost 4 bases and 0 bases, there was a span of 10 bases. Germline V gene lookup returns CDR1 SGDLS and CDR2 YYNGEE.

The rearrangement joins TRBV4-1 to TRBJ2-7; the match to TRBD1 covers 8 bases. The germline V gene encodes CDR1 MGHRA and CDR2 YSYEKL. The CDR3 is 14 residues long. J lost 3 bases, V lost 4 bases, and 5 bases had no gene match. CDR3 protein: CASSLGQAYYEQYF. CDR3 DNA: TGCGCCAGCAGCCTGGGACAGGCCTACTACGAGCAGTACTTC.